Listed below are T cell receptor beta chains from one sample, sequenced in a study of metastatic and nonmetastatic thyroid tumors. TCRdb used MiXCR to call clones anew from the PCR reads. The sample consists of just over 70,000 clones, roughly 18% of them appearing once. The sample comprised blood. All receptors derive from a female donor with papillary thyroid cancer or a benign thyroid nodule (not recorded which). Some clones in this sample may be carry-over from other donors' samples. Each CDR3 is given with its conserved first and last residue. A D gene is named only where the DNA matches it firmly. Part of the rows lack a size; the others show once, few, many or a class for expanded clones.

V gene	clone size	D gene	J gene	CDR3 DNA	CDR3 protein
TRBV6-2/TRBV6-3	many	.	TRBJ2-7	TGTGCCAGCAGTTCAACTAGTGGGGTTTACGAGCAGTACTTC	CASSSTSGVYEQYF
TRBV24-1	few	.	TRBJ2-2	TGTGCCACCATGAGGTCGAACACCTGGGAGCTGCTTTTT	CATMRSNTWELLF
TRBV11-1	.	TRBD2	TRBJ2-1	TGTGCCAGCAGCCATTACCTAGCGGGAGGAAAGGAGCAGTTCTTC	CASSHYLAGGKEQFF
TRBV5-1	.	TRBD1	TRBJ1-2	TGCGCCAGTCGCTCACAGGGGACTAACTATGGCTACACCTTC	CASRSQGTNYGYTF
TRBV11-2	.	TRBD2	TRBJ2-3	TGTGCCAGCAGCTTACTTAGCGGGATGGCCGAAGATACACAGTATTTT	CASSLLSGMAEDTQYF
TRBV20-1	many	.	TRBJ1-3	TGCAGTGCTTTTCCTTCAGGGGCTGGAAACACCATATATTTT	CSAFPSGAGNTIYF
TRBV20-1	.	.	TRBJ2-5	TGCAGTGCTAGAGAAGGAGAGACCCAGTACTTC	CSAREGETQYF
TRBV11-3	many	.	TRBJ1-5	TGTGCCAGCAGCTTAGATGGGTCGGGTCAGCCCCAGCATTTT	CASSLDGSGQPQHF
TRBV5-1	many	.	TRBJ1-1	TGCGCCAGCAGCTTCGCGGCAGGCCTCGGGGACACTGAAGCTTTCTTT	CASSFAAGLGDTEAFF
TRBV3-1	many	TRBD2	TRBJ2-7	TGTGCCAGCAGTCCGGGACTAGCGGGATTCGAGCAGTACTTC	CASSPGLAGFEQYF
TRBV5-1	many	.	TRBJ1-1	TGCGCCAGCAGCTTTTACACGGAGAACACTGAAGCTTTCTTT	CASSFYTENTEAFF